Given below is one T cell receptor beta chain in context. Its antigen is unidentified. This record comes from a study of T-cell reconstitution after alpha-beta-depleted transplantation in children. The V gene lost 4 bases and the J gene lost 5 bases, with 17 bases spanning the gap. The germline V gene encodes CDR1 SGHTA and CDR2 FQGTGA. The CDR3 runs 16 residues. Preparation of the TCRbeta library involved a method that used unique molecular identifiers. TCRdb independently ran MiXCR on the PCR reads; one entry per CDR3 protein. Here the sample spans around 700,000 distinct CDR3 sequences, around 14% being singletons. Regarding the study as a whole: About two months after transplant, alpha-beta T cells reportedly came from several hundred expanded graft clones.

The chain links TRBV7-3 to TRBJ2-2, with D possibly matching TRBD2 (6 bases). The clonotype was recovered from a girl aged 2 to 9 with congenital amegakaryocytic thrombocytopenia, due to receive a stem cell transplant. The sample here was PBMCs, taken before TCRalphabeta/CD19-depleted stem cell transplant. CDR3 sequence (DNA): TGTGCCAGCAGCTCCAACAGATTAGGAGGGACCGGGGAGCTGTTTTTT. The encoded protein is CASSSNRLGGTGELFF.